This T cell receptor (beta chain) was obtained from a study of blood T cell repertoires in COVID-19. About the research overall: Nucleic acid was either cDNA or gDNA, and it came from T cells, B-cell-depleted T cells, or PBMCs.

Some clones are missing from TCRdb's copy, which holds only in-frame ones; the method was immunoSEQ multiplex PCR. Altogether 350,000 to 450,000 clones are present, 85% to 90% being singletons, with the ten largest covering 1.1%. All enrollees were roughly 18 to 100 years old and from fewer than 25 US areas. Allocation to cohorts depended on clinical history reported by the participants. Two negative PCRs, clearance, or symptom resolution characterized the recovered Cohort 3 donors. The sequence derives from a man aged 30 to 39 who had recovered from COVID-19. Material for sequencing was PBMCs or T cells enriched from blood (not recorded which).

As DNA, the CDR3 is TGCGCCAGCAGGACAGGGTTTGAGCAGTTCTTC. Residues: CASRTGFEQFF. This chain uses TRBV5-1 with TRBJ2-1, with 7 bases identical to TRBD1. V gave up 5 bases and J gave up 9 bases; unmatched junction bases: 2. The CDR3 sequence is 11 residues long. Looked up from germline, CDR1 is SGHRS and CDR2 is YFSETQ.